The 18 T cell receptor beta chains given below trace back to one sample, sequenced in a study of OX40 agonist ivuxolimab in advanced cancers. The table came from immunoSEQ multiplex PCR; TCRdb's copy has only in-frame clones and leaves some out. This table holds just over 90,000 clones, 90% to 95% found once. The sample consisted of CD4+ or CD8+ T cells sorted from blood, taken in a trial of the OX40 agonist ivuxolimab. These receptor sequences come from an adult with an advanced solid tumor such as melanoma, head and neck, liver or kidney cancer.

J is TRBJ1-2 and V is TRBV4-1; 9 bases line up with TRBD1. Trimming removed 1 base from V and 13 bases from J; junction bases left unmatched: 7. This CDR3 has 13 residues. From germline, CDR1 is MGHRA and CDR2 YSYEKL. CDR3 region: CASSQGTGGSSTF. In DNA form, the CDR3 reads TGCGCCAGCAGCCAAGGTACAGGGGGCTCGTCCACCTTC.

V gene TRBV19 combines with J gene TRBJ2-1, with D unclear. The CDR3 consists of 14 residues. Germline CDR1 and CDR2: LNHDA and SQIVND (reference sequence). Trimming pared 4 bases from V and 2 bases from J, leaving 9 bases between. Here the CDR3 DNA reads TGTGCCAGTAGTACTGACAAAACCTACAATGAGCAGTTCTTC. Protein sequence: CASSTDKTYNEQFF.

This sequence joins TRBV9 and TRBJ1-1; D call uncertain. Germline CDR1 SGDLS, CDR2 YYNGEE. The CDR3 is 14 residues long. V lost 3 bases to trimming and J lost 1 base, with 10 bases between them. The CDR3 protein is CASSARPTNTEAFF. The CDR3 region has the DNA TGTGCCAGCAGCGCCCGGCCGACGAACACTGAAGCTTTCTTT.

The rearrangement links TRBV14 to TRBJ2-3, with no clear D. The CDR3 consists of 12 residues. Trimming removed 1 base from V and 10 bases from J, with 9 bases in between. Germline CDR1 SGHDN, CDR2 FVKESK. CDR3 DNA sequence: TGTGCCAGCAGCCAAGGAGAGTATCCGCAGTATTTT. Its translation: CASSQGEYPQYF.

This clone was counted between two and nine times. V usage is TRBV6-5 and J usage is TRBJ2-1; D unclear. V was trimmed by 6 bases and J by 15 bases, leaving 15 bases between them. Germline assignment: CDR1 MNHEY and CDR2 SVGAGI. The CDR3 runs to 11 residues. The CDR3 reads CASRFGPRWFF. The CDR3, as DNA: TGTGCCAGCAGGTTCGGGCCTCGATGGTTCTTC.

This clone appeared once. The chain links TRBV14 to TRBJ2-7, with 7 positions matching TRBD1. Germline trimming cut 4 bases from V and 0 bases from J; bases unmatched to any gene: 9. The CDR3 is 16 amino acids. CDR1 is SGHDN, CDR2 FVKESK, per germline. CDR3 nucleotides: TGTGCCAGCAGCCGAACCGGGACAGTGCACTCCTACGAGCAGTACTTC. Translating it yields CASSRTGTVHSYEQYF.

V is TRBV4-1 and J is TRBJ2-7; TRBD2 agrees at 12 bases. The V gene's germline CDR1 is MGHRA and CDR2 YSYEKL. After removal of 3 bases from V and 4 bases from J, the junction contained 4 bases not matched to a gene. The CDR3 sequence is 15 residues long. CDR3 nucleotides: TGCGCCAGCAGCCATAGGACTAGCGGGGATTACGAGCAGTACTTC. This translates into CASSHRTSGDYEQYF.

This chain connects TRBV2 to TRBJ1-2; D may be TRBD1 (5 bases). The germline V gene encodes CDR1 SNHLY and CDR2 FYNNEI. V lost 4 bases and J lost 8, with 14 bases in between. The CDR3 is 13 amino acids. CDR3 protein: CASSARDYGGYTF. CDR3 nucleotides: TGTGCCAGCAGTGCCCGGGACTATGGCGGCTACACCTTC.

The chain joins TRBV4-3 to TRBJ2-7; D is perhaps TRBD1 (6 bases). The CDR3 covers 13 residues. Germline V gene sequence: CDR1 LGHNA, CDR2 YSLEER. The V end lost 0 bases, the J end lost 9 bases, and 12 bases lay between the germline ends. DNA for the CDR3: TGCGCCAGCAGCCAAGAACAGGGATGGGTGCAGTACTTC. Translating it yields CASSQEQGWVQYF.

For the CDR3, the DNA is TGTGCCATCAAATCCGGGGGGAACTATGGCTACACCTTC. Translating gives CAIKSGGNYGYTF. The J gene is TRBJ1-2, the V gene TRBV10-3; D is perhaps TRBD1 (5 bases). V was shortened by 7 bases and J by 2 bases, with 11 bases between the two germline ends. CDR1 and CDR2 from the germline V gene are ENHRY and SYGVKD. The CDR3 spans 13 residues.

J is TRBJ2-1 and V is TRBV12-5; 8 positions agree with TRBD1. Germline assignment: CDR1 LGHNT and CDR2 FRNRAP. V trimming: 5 bases; J trimming: 7 bases; junction bases outside the gene matches: 4. This CDR3 comprises 13 residues. CDR3 DNA: TGTGCTAGTGGTCCCAGACAGGGGAATGAGCAGTTCTTC. Translation gives CASGPRQGNEQFF.

The V gene is TRBV5-8, the J gene TRBJ2-7; 7 nucleotides line up with TRBD2. Losses at the gene ends were 2 bases for V and 4 bases for J; bases not matched to a gene: 15. Germline lookup yields CDR1 SGHTS and CDR2 YDEGEE. This CDR3 comprises 17 residues. CDR3 sequence reads: CASSFYNSGGKRYEQYF. CDR3 DNA: TGTGCCAGCAGCTTTTACAATTCGGGGGGAAAACGATACGAGCAGTACTTC.

The genes are TRBV10-1 and TRBJ2-4; D might be TRBD1 or TRBD2, each matching 5 bases. CDR1 and CDR2 (germline): WNHNN, SYGVQD (reference sequence). The V gene lost 2 bases and the J gene lost 6 bases, with 8 bases spanning the gap. This CDR3 region has 13 residues. This CDR3 is CASSEDGGNIQYF. The CDR3, as DNA: TGCGCCAGCAGTGAGGATGGGGGAAACATTCAGTACTTC.

The chain couples TRBV5-8 to TRBJ1-5; D perhaps matches TRBD1 (5 bases). Germline V CDR1 and CDR2: SGHTS, YDEGEE. This CDR3 contains 13 residues. Trimming took off 7 bases at V and 0 bases at J, with 8 bases between the two ends. The CDR3 region has the DNA TGTGCCAGCCGGGACTATAGCAATCAGCCCCAGCATTTT. Encoded protein: CASRDYSNQPQHF.

In this sample, this clone turned up once. The chain joins TRBV30 to TRBJ2-3; D unresolved. The germline V and J ends were trimmed by 5 bases and 2 bases, with 5 bases remaining between them. CDR3 length equals 11 residues. The germline V gene has CDR1 GTSNPN and CDR2 SVGIG (reference sequence). As DNA, the CDR3 is TGTGCCTGGGAGCACACAGATACGCAGTATTTT. It translates to CAWEHTDTQYF. The full variable domain, completed using reference TRBV30 and TRBJ2-3, is SQTIHQWPATLVQPVGSPLSLECTVEGTSNPNLYWYRQAAGRGLQLLFYSVGIGQISSEVPQNLSASRPQDRQFILSSKKLLLSDSGFYLCAWEHTDTQYFGPGTRLTVL.

The chain joins TRBV6-5 to TRBJ2-1; TRBD1 matches 7 bases. J gave up 4 bases and V 5 bases, and 8 bases lay outside the gene matches. This CDR3 contains 15 residues. CDR1 is MNHEY, CDR2 SVGAGI, per germline. In nucleotides, the CDR3 is TGTGCCAGCAGTAGCTCCGGGACAGCGTACAATGAGCAGTTCTTC. The encoded protein is CASSSSGTAYNEQFF.

The chain is built from TRBV7-6 and TRBJ1-5; D uncertain. Germline V gene data show CDR1 as SGHVS and CDR2 as FNYEAQ. This CDR3 is 15 amino acids long. The ends were cut back, 1 base at V and 7 bases at J, with 14 bases in the middle. CDR3 coding DNA: TGTGCCAGCAGCTTAGAACTCGGGGTAGGGCAGCCCCAGCATTTT. It is translated as CASSLELGVGQPQHF.

The rearrangement links TRBV6-1 to TRBJ2-1, with a weak D call TRBD1 (5 bases). CDR3 length: 13 residues. V was pared by 4 bases and J by 4 bases, with 8 bases between. Germline V lookup: CDR1 MNHNS, CDR2 SASEGT. The CDR3 DNA sequence: TGTGCCAGCAGTGGACAGATTTACAATGAGCAGTTCTTC. It codes for CASSGQIYNEQFF.